Shown below are 26 T cell receptor beta chains from a single sample sequenced in a study of T-cell memory formation after mild COVID-19 listed by TCRdb under 2021. Libraries were constructed by 5' RACE. Data came from an Illumina NovaSeq 6000. TCRdb reprocessing: public reads trimmed at Q25 with fastp, clones called with MiXCR, in-frame beta chains kept. Rows are unified per CDR3 protein, each entry keeping the most common DNA and genes. For this sample there are about 270,000 distinct CDR3 sequences; roughly 17% appear just once. The ten largest clonotypes hold roughly 24% of the sample. Sequences were obtained from PBMCs or a T cell subset sorted from them (not recorded which). The receptors were sampled from a man aged 18 to 30 who had mild COVID-19 (a few samples of this study predate the infection). The sample titles of this study are shuffled in the database, so cell type and time point are left out; the donor was told from shared clones.

CDR3 sequence: CASSQPGTNLGTEAFF. The CDR3 nucleotides read TGCGCCAGCAGCCAGCCGGGGACAAACCTTGGCACTGAAGCTTTCTTT. The genes are TRBV4-1 and TRBJ1-1; D is perhaps TRBD1 (6 bases). V was pared by 3 bases and J by 4 bases, with 18 bases between. Germline values: CDR1 MGHRA, CDR2 YSYEKL. There are 16 residues in the CDR3.

Ten or more counts support this clonotype. At one end, the junction sequence differs from germline, possibly due to a read error. This chain uses TRBV5-1 with TRBJ2-3, with unresolved D. CDR1 and CDR2 from the germline V gene are SGHRS and YFSETQ. CDR3 size: 12 residues. CDR3 protein: CASSLDGDTQYF. The CDR3 DNA is TGTGCCAGCAGCTTAGACGGAGATACGCAGTATTTT.

The chain links TRBV5-1 to TRBJ2-3; unclear D gene. Trimming pared 3 bases from V and 2 bases from J, leaving 16 bases between. The CDR3 has 16 amino acids. Germline V gene data show CDR1 as SGHRS and CDR2 as YFSETQ. CDR3 sequence: CASSSPTLTHTDTQYF. The DNA for the CDR3 is TGCGCCAGCAGCTCACCTACTCTTACCCACACAGATACGCAGTATTTT.

This clonotype was detected only a few times. The CDR3, as DNA: TGTGCCAGCAGCCAGAGTGGGTACAGAGTAGATACGCAGTATTTT. Protein product: CASSQSGYRVDTQYF. V usage is TRBV14 and J usage is TRBJ2-3; D gene ambiguous. The CDR3 loop spans 15 amino acids. Trimming shortened V by 3 bases and J by 5 bases, and 15 bases separated the two germline ends. The germline CDR1 and CDR2 sequences are SGHDN and FVKESK.

A few counts support this clonotype. The chain has TRBV6-6 and TRBJ1-4; the D is unclear. The ends were cut back, 6 bases at V and 5 bases at J, with 10 bases in the middle. From germline, CDR1 is MNHNY and CDR2 SVGAGI (reference sequence). The length of the CDR3 is 13 residues. The CDR3 protein is CASSPPENEKLFF. The CDR3 nucleotides are TGTGCCAGCAGCCCTCCAGAGAATGAAAAACTGTTTTTT.

This CDR3 reads CASSLSITGGTEAFF. The CDR3, as DNA: TGTGCCAGCAGCTTAAGTATAACAGGGGGCACTGAAGCTTTCTTT. The chain has TRBV7-6 and TRBJ1-1, with 8 bases matching TRBD1. V was clipped by 2 bases and J by 4 bases; unmatched bases: 6. CDR1 is SGHVS, CDR2 FNYEAQ, per germline. This CDR3 has 15 residues.

Worth noting for this clonotype: Without the conserved terminal phenylalanine or tryptophan, this CDR3 likely stems from a read error. This sequence joins TRBV5-4 and TRBJ2-7; TRBD2 matches 7 bases. The V gene end was trimmed by 0 bases and the J gene end by 2 bases; junction bases not matched to a gene: 5. The CDR3 extends over 15 amino acids. Germline V gene lookup returns CDR1 SGHNT and CDR2 YYREEE (reference sequence). Written as DNA, the CDR3 is TGTGCCAGCAGCTTGGTTCAGGGAGGGGCCTACGAGCAGTACTTA. This sequence encodes CASSLVQGGAYEQYL.

There are a few counts of this clonotype. The J gene is TRBJ2-1, the V gene TRBV13; 7 positions agree with TRBD2. This CDR3 comprises 16 residues. Germline loops: CDR1 PRHDT, CDR2 FYEKMQ (reference sequence). After removal of 0 bases from V and 2 bases from J, the junction contained 4 bases not matched to a gene. CDR3 sequence reads: CASSLGSGEAYNEQFF. CDR3 sequence (DNA): TGTGCCAGCAGCTTAGGGAGCGGGGAGGCCTACAATGAGCAGTTCTTC.

This clonotype was counted between two and nine times. This chain connects TRBV9 to TRBJ2-1; D gene ambiguous. The germline CDR1 and CDR2 sequences are SGDLS and YYNGEE. Trimming removed 3 bases at V and 10 bases at J, with 5 bases between. The CDR3 has 10 amino acids. For the CDR3, the DNA is TGTGCCAGCAGCGCCGGCGAGCAGTTCTTC. Its translation: CASSAGEQFF. Based on the CDR3 plus reference TRBV9 and TRBJ2-1, the full variable domain is DSGVTQTPKHLITATGQRVTLRCSPRSGDLSVYWYQQSLDQGLQFLIQYYNGEERAKGNILERFSAQQFPDLHSELNLSSLELGDSALYFCASSAGEQFFGPGTRLTVL.

The chain couples TRBV7-6 to TRBJ1-2, with D possibly matching TRBD1 (6 bases). Trimming cost V 2 bases and J 8 bases, with 12 bases left between them. CDR3 length: 13 amino acids. Looked up from germline, CDR1 is SGHVS and CDR2 is FNYEAQ. In DNA form, the CDR3 reads TGTGCCAGCAGCTTAAACAGGGATGGCGGCTACACCTTC. Translating it yields CASSLNRDGGYTF.

The chain uses TRBV12-5 and TRBJ2-5, with a weak D call TRBD1 (6 bases). Trimming shortened V by 7 bases and J by 1 base, and 7 bases separated the two germline ends. The CDR3 sequence is 12 residues long. Germline CDR1 and CDR2: LGHNT and FRNRAP. In DNA, the CDR3 is TGTGCTAGTGTCAGGGGCCAAGAGACCCAGTACTTC. It is translated as CASVRGQETQYF.

This clonotype came up a few times. CDR3 residues: CASSPPGGPGELFF. CDR3 sequence (DNA): TGTGCCAGCAGTCCCCCGGGAGGGCCCGGGGAGCTGTTTTTT. The J gene is TRBJ2-2, the V gene TRBV6-5; 8 nucleotides align to TRBD2. Germline lookup yields CDR1 MNHEY and CDR2 SVGAGI. With 5 bases clipped from V and 6 bases from J, the junction kept 5 bases outside the gene matches. The CDR3 runs 14 residues.

The CDR3 loop reads CASSLVMRRSASPLHF. The CDR3 region has the DNA TGTGCCAGCAGCTTAGTTATGCGCAGGTCCGCTTCACCCCTCCACTTT. The chain joins TRBV7-2 to TRBJ1-6; D remains unclear. Germline loops: CDR1 SGHTA, CDR2 FQGNSA. V lost 1 base and J 9 bases, leaving 16 bases between the germline ends. The CDR3 has 16 amino acids.

The chain combines TRBV27 with TRBJ2-7; D gene unclear. V was trimmed by 5 bases and J by 7 bases, leaving 12 bases between them. CDR1 is MNHEY and CDR2 is SMNVEV in the germline V gene (reference sequence). This CDR3 comprises 12 residues. CDR3 DNA: TGTGCCAGCAGTCTCCCCGGTGAGGAGCAGTACTTC. Its translation is CASSLPGEEQYF.

The chain recombines TRBV5-1 with TRBJ2-3; TRBD1 is a possible D gene (5 bases). Trimming took 1 base from V and 5 from J, leaving 14 bases between them. CDR3 size: 15 residues. Germline CDR1 reads SGHRS; CDR2 reads YFSETQ. In DNA, the CDR3 is TGCGCCAGCAGCTTGTTAGGGGCAGGTGGAGATACGCAGTATTTT. The encoded protein is CASSLLGAGGDTQYF.

This clonotype was found a few times. This chain connects TRBV21-1 to TRBJ2-1; the table calls TRBD1, which could not be checked here. TRBV21-1 is described as a pseudogene. The CDR3 runs to 18 residues. CDR3 residues: CASSRRFGAGDSYNEQFF. The CDR3 nucleotides are TGTGCCAGCAGCCGCCGATTTGGGGCGGGGGACTCCTACAATGAGCAGTTCTTC.

This sequence joins TRBV3-1 and TRBJ2-1; TRBD1 matches 12 bases. The CDR3 contains 17 residues. Trimming took 4 bases from V and 9 from J; bases not matched to a gene: 13. Germline CDR1 and CDR2: LGHDT and YNNKEL (reference sequence). The CDR3 DNA reads as TGTGCCAGCAGCCCGTGGGCCGGGACAGGGGGCGAAGGTGAGCAGTTCTTC. Protein sequence: CASSPWAGTGGEGEQFF.

This clonotype was counted a few times. J is TRBJ2-2 and V is TRBV20-1, with a possible D match to TRBD1 (6 bases). The germline V and J ends were trimmed by 5 bases and 0 bases, with 13 bases remaining between them. The CDR3 extends over 15 amino acids. CDR1 DFQATT and CDR2 SNEGSKA come from the germline V gene (reference sequence). In DNA form, the CDR3 reads TGCAGTGCTCCGAACAGACAGGCGAACACCGGGGAGCTGTTTTTT. Translating gives CSAPNRQANTGELFF.

This clonotype was seen at least ten times. V usage is TRBV7-9 and J usage is TRBJ2-7; 11 nucleotides agree with TRBD1. The CDR3 is 14 residues long. V gave up 6 bases and J gave up 4 bases; unmatched junction bases: 5. Germline V gives CDR1 SEHNR, CDR2 FQNEAQ (reference sequence). The CDR3 DNA follows: TGTGCCAGCAGTAGGGACAGGGGGATTTACGAGCAGTACTTC. This translates into CASSRDRGIYEQYF.

This clonotype appeared many times. CDR3 nucleotide sequence: TGCGCCAGCAGCTTGGGGCAGATCAATGAGCAGTTCTTC. Protein: CASSLGQINEQFF. V and J are TRBV5-1 and TRBJ2-1; D gene unclear. The CDR3 totals 13 residues. Trimming took off 0 bases at V and 6 bases at J, with 7 bases between the two ends. In germline, CDR1 is SGHRS, CDR2 YFSETQ.

This sequence joins TRBV6-1 and TRBJ2-5; no firm D call. Germline assignment: CDR1 MNHNS and CDR2 SASEGT. Trimming shortened V by 7 bases and J by 3 bases, and 12 bases separated the two germline ends. The CDR3 is 13 residues long. As DNA, the CDR3 is TGTGCCAGCAAGTTCGGTCGAGAAGAGACCCAGTACTTC. Its protein is CASKFGREETQYF.

The chain couples TRBV5-6 to TRBJ2-5; a possible D gene is TRBD2 (6 bases). From germline, CDR1 is SGHDT and CDR2 YYEEEE. CDR3 length: 14 amino acids. V was shortened by 4 bases and J by 5 bases, with 15 bases between the two germline ends. CDR3 region: CASSGPSGGETQYF. CDR3 coding DNA: TGTGCCAGCAGCGGACCCAGTGGGGGGGAGACCCAGTACTTC.

In DNA, the CDR3 is TGTGCCAGCAGCCAAGAAAGTGAAAAACTGTTTTTT. Amino acid sequence: CASSQESEKLFF. The genes are TRBV3-1 and TRBJ1-4; unclear D gene. The CDR3 has 12 residues. CDR1 is LGHDT and CDR2 is YNNKEL in the germline V gene (reference sequence). V was pared by 0 bases and J by 7 bases, with 3 bases between.

This clonotype was found a few times. The rearrangement links TRBV5-1 to TRBJ2-7; no clear D. Trimming shortened V by 1 base and J by 2 bases, and 10 bases separated the two germline ends. In germline, CDR1 is SGHRS, CDR2 YFSETQ. This CDR3 contains 14 residues. The CDR3 nucleotides read TGCGCCAGCAGCTTGATGTTAGAGGCCTACGAGCAGTACTTC. Its protein product is CASSLMLEAYEQYF.

This chain connects TRBV5-1 to TRBJ1-1; the D is unclear. Trimming removed 4 bases from V and 7 bases from J, with 17 bases in between. Germline V gene sequence: CDR1 SGHRS, CDR2 YFSETQ. This CDR3 has 14 amino acids. The CDR3 is CASSATGSGDEAFF. CDR3 DNA sequence: TGCGCCAGCAGCGCAACCGGGAGTGGGGATGAAGCTTTCTTT.

This clonotype was seen only a few times. DNA for the CDR3: TGTGCCAGCAGCTATCTAACAGGGAGAAGCAATCAGCCCCAGCATTTT. Its protein product is CASSYLTGRSNQPQHF. The chain is built from TRBV6-5 and TRBJ1-5; the D gene is possibly TRBD1 (6 bases). The CDR3 totals 16 residues. Germline V gives CDR1 MNHEY, CDR2 SVGAGI. Trimming pared 6 bases from V and 1 base from J, leaving 16 bases between.